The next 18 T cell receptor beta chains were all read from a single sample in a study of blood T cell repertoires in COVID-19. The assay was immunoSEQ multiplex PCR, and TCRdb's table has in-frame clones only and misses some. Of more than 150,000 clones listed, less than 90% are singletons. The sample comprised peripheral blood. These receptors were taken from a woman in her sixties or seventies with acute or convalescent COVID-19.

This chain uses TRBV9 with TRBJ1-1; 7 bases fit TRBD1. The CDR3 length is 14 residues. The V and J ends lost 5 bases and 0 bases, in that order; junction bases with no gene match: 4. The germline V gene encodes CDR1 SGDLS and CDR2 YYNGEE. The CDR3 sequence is CASSAGGLNTEAFF. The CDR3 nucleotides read TGTGCCAGCAGTGCAGGGGGGCTGAACACTGAAGCTTTCTTT.

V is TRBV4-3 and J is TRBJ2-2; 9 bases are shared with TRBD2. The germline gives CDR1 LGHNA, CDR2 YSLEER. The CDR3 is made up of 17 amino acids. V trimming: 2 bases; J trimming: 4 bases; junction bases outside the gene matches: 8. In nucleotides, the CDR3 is TGCGCCAGCAGCCAAACCGCAGGCGGGGGGGCCACCGGGGAGCTGTTTTTT. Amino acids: CASSQTAGGGATGELFF.

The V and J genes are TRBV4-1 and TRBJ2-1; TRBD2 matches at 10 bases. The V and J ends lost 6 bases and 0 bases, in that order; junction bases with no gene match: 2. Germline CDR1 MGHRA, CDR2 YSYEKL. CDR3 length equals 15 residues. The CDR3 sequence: CASRVAGGSYNEQFF. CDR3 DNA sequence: TGCGCCAGCAGAGTAGCGGGAGGCTCCTACAATGAGCAGTTCTTC.

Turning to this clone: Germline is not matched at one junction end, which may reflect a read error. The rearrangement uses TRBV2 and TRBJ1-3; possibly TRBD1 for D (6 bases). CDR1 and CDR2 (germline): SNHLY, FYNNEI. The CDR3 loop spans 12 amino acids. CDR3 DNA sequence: TGTGCCAGCAGTGAACAGAGTAGGACAGTGGATTTT. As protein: CASSEQSRTVDF.

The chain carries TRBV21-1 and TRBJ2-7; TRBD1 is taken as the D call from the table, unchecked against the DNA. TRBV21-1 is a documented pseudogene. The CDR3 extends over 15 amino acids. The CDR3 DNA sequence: TGTGCCAGCAGCAAAGCCGCGGGGACAGACTACGAGCAGTACTTC. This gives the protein CASSKAAGTDYEQYF.

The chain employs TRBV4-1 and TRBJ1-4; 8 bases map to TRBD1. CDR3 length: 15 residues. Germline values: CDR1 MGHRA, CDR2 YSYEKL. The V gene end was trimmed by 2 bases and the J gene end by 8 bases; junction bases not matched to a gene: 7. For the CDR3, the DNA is TGCGCCAGCAGCCAATCCGACAGGGGTGGAGAAAAACTGTTTTTT. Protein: CASSQSDRGGEKLFF.

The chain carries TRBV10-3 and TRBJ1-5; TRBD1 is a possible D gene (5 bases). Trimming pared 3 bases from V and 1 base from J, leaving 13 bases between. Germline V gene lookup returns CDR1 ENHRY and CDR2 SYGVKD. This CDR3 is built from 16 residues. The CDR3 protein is CAISEGVVLSNQPQHF. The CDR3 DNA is TGTGCCATCAGTGAAGGGGTGGTGTTGAGCAATCAGCCCCAGCATTTT.

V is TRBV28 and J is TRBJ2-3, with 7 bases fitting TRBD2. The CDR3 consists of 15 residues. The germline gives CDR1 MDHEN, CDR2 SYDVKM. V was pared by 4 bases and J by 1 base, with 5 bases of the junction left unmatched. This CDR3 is CASSSGGMGTDTQYF. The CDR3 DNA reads TGTGCCAGCAGTTCGGGAGGAATGGGCACAGATACGCAGTATTTT.

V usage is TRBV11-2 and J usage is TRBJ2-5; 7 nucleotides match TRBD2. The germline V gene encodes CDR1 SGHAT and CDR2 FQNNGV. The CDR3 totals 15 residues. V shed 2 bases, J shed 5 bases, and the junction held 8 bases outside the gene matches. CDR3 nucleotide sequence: TGTGCCAGCAGCTTATTACAGAAGGGAGGGGAGACCCAGTACTTC. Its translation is CASSLLQKGGETQYF.

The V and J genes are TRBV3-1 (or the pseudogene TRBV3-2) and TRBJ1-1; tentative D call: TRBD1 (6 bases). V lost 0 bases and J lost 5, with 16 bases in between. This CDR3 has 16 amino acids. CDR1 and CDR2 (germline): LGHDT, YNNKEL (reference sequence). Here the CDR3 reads CASSQDLRTARTEAFF. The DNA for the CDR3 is TGTGCCAGCAGCCAAGATCTGAGGACAGCGAGGACTGAAGCTTTCTTT.

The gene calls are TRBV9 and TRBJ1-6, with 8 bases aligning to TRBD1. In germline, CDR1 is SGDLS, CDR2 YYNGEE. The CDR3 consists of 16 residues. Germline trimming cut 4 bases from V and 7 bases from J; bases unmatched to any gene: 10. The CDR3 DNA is TGTGCCAGCAGCCCACGGACAGGGAAGGACAATTCACCCCTCCACTTT. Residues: CASSPRTGKDNSPLHF.

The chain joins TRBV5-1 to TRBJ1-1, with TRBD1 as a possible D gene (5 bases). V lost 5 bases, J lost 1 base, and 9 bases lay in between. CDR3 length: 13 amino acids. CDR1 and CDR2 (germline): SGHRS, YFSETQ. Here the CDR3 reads CASRQDPNTEAFF. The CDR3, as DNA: TGCGCCAGCAGACAGGACCCGAACACTGAAGCTTTCTTT.

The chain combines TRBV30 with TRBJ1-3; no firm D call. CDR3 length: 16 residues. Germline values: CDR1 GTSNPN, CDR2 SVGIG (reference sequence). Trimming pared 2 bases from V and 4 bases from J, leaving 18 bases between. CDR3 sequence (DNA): TGTGCCTGGAGTCCCCTCTCGACTTTTTTGGGAAACACCATATATTTT. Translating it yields CAWSPLSTFLGNTIYF. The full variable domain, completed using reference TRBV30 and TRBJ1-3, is SQTIHQWPATLVQPVGSPLSLECTVEGTSNPNLYWYRQAAGRGLQLLFYSVGIGQISSEVPQNLSASRPQDRQFILSSKKLLLSDSGFYLCAWSPLSTFLGNTIYFGEGSWLTVV.

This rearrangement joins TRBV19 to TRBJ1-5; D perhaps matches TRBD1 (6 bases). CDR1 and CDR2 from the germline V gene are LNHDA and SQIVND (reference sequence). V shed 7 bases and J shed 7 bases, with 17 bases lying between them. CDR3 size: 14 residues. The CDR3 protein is CASTPRGAWQPQHF. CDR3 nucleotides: TGTGCCAGTACTCCACGGGGGGCTTGGCAGCCCCAGCATTTT.

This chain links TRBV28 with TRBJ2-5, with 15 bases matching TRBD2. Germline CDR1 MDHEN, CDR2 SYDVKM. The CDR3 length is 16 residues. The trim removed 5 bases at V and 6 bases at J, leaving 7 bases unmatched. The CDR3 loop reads CASSPPGTSGRKTQYF. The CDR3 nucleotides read TGTGCCAGCAGTCCACCAGGGACTAGCGGGAGGAAGACCCAGTACTTC.

The DNA of the CDR3 is TGTGCCAGCAGCTTCGGACAGACAGATACGCAGTATTTT. It codes for CASSFGQTDTQYF. This chain joins TRBV11-2 and TRBJ2-3; perhaps TRBD1 as D (6 bases). V lost 3 bases, J lost 3 bases, and 7 bases lay in between. The CDR3 sequence is 13 residues long. Germline CDR1 reads SGHAT; CDR2 reads FQNNGV.

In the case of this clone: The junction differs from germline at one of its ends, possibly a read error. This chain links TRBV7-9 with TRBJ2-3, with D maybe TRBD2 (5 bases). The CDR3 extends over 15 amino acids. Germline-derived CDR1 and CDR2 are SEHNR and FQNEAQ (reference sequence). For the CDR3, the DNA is TGTGCCAACAGCCCACGAGGCGGGAGCACAGATACGCAGTATTTT. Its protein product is CANSPRGGSTDTQYF.

Written as DNA, the CDR3 is TGTGCCACCAGCAGAAAGACGGGGGAAAGCAATCAGCCCCAGCATTTT. Amino acid sequence: CATSRKTGESNQPQHF. This chain connects TRBV15 to TRBJ1-5, with a tentative D call TRBD1 (5 bases). The V end lost 2 bases, the J end lost 1 base, and 12 bases lay between the germline ends. The CDR3 is made up of 16 amino acids. Per the germline V gene, CDR1 is LNHNV and CDR2 is YYDKDF (reference sequence).